Listed below are T cell receptor beta chains from one sample, sequenced in a study of cytomegalovirus exposure and HLA in healthy donors. Clones were read by immunoSEQ multiplex PCR, and TCRdb kept only the in-frame ones, dropping some. Of about 130,000 clones in the sample, over 60% were seen once. The sequenced material came from PBMCs. The receptors were sampled from a human donor in good health. Each CDR3 is given with its conserved first and last residue. A D gene is named only where the DNA matches it firmly. Only part of the rows carry a size: once, few, many, or a class if the clone is expanded.

TRBJ2-5	TRBD2	17	.	TRBV6-1	TGTGCCAGCAGTGAAGCTTTACTAGCGGGGGGCCTTGAGACCCAGTACTTC	CASSEALLAGGLETQYF
TRBJ2-7	TRBD1	16	.	TRBV4-1	TGCGCCAGCAGCCAAGTAATAGGGGACAGGGGCTACGAGCAGTACTTC	CASSQVIGDRGYEQYF
TRBJ2-7	.	14	.	TRBV6-6	TGTGCCAGCAGTTACTCGAGCGTTGGCGACGAGCAGTACTTC	CASSYSSVGDEQYF
TRBJ2-2	.	13	.	TRBV27	TGTGCCAGCAGTTTACTGGAGACGAAGGAGCTGTTTTTT	CASSLLETKELFF
TRBJ1-1	.	14	few	TRBV9	TGTGCCAGCAGCCCATACGACAGGTTCACTGAAGCTTTCTTT	CASSPYDRFTEAFF
TRBJ2-1	.	16	.	TRBV21-1	TGTGCCAGCAGCCCCCGAGCAGCGGGGGAACACAATGAGCAGTTCTTC	CASSPRAAGEHNEQFF
TRBJ1-1	.	13	.	TRBV25-1	TGTGCCAGTGGGGGCTTGGGGCCAAAGGGAGCTTTCTTT	CASGGLGPKGAFF
TRBJ2-5	TRBD1	13	.	TRBV14	TGTGCCAGCAGGAGACAGGGGTGGGAGACCCAGTACTTC	CASRRQGWETQYF
TRBJ2-7	TRBD1	15	.	TRBV7-9	TGTTCCAGCAGCTACAGACAGGGAAACTCCTACGAGCAGTACTTC	CSSSYRQGNSYEQYF
TRBJ1-2	TRBD1	13	once	TRBV25-1	TGTGCCAGCCAAGGACAGGGCATCTATGGCTACACCTTC	CASQGQGIYGYTF
TRBJ1-1	TRBD1	14	.	TRBV7-9	TGTGCCAGCAGCCCGAGGACAGGCAACACTGAAGCTTTCTTT	CASSPRTGNTEAFF
TRBJ2-2	.	12	.	TRBV9	TGTGCCAGCACTAGGTCGACCGGGGAGCTGTTTTTT	CASTRSTGELFF
TRBJ1-6	.	16	.	TRBV25-1	TGTGCCAGCCCTGACCAGGGGAGCCGTTATAATTCACCCCTCCACTTT	CASPDQGSRYNSPLHF
TRBJ1-1	TRBD1	15	once	TRBV7-8	TGTGCCAGCAGCTTAGTGCCAGGGGGAGTATCTGAAGCTTTCTTT	CASSLVPGGVSEAFF
TRBJ2-7	TRBD2	16	.	TRBV9	TGTGCCAGCAGCGGTCCACAGACCGGGGGGACCTACGAGCAGTACTTC	CASSGPQTGGTYEQYF
TRBJ1-2	.	16	once	TRBV7-9	TGTGCCAGCAGCTTATTGTTACAGAGATCTAACTATGGCTACACCTTC	CASSLLLQRSNYGYTF
TRBJ2-5	.	14	.	TRBV7-7	TGTGCCAGCAGCTTAGGGCGGGTGGGAGAGACCCAGTACTTC	CASSLGRVGETQYF
TRBJ2-7	TRBD2	15	.	TRBV4-2	TGTGCCAGCAGCTTGGGGGGGGATCTGAACTACGAGCAGTACTTC	CASSLGGDLNYEQYF
TRBJ2-5	TRBD2	15	.	TRBV7-9	TGTGCCAGCAGCTTGGGGCCTGGACTAGGGGAGACCCAGTACTTC	CASSLGPGLGETQYF
TRBJ1-1	.	14	few	TRBV5-4	TGTGCCAGCAGCTTCCTTGAAGGGGGACCTGAAGCTTTCTTT	CASSFLEGGPEAFF
TRBJ2-5	TRBD2	15	.	TRBV10-1	TGCGCCAGCAGTGCCGGGACTAGCGGGGAAGAGACCCAGTACTTC	CASSAGTSGEETQYF
TRBJ1-2	TRBD1	13	.	TRBV10-3	TGTGCCATCAGGGGGACAGGGTTCTATGGCTACACCTTC	CAIRGTGFYGYTF
TRBJ1-1	.	16	few	TRBV18	TGTGCCAGCTCACCTCCCACAGGGCAATCGTACACTGAAGCTTTCTTT	CASSPPTGQSYTEAFF
TRBJ1-2	.	14	.	TRBV7-9	TGTGCCAGCAGCCACGCCCGGGTTAACTATGGCTACACCTTC	CASSHARVNYGYTF
TRBJ1-2	TRBD1	13	.	TRBV19	TGTGCCAGTAGGGACAGGGGGAACTATGGCTACACCTTC	CASRDRGNYGYTF
TRBJ2-5	TRBD1	15	.	TRBV7-9	TGTGCCAGCAGCCGAAAGACAGGGGGGAAAGAGACCCAGTACTTC	CASSRKTGGKETQYF
TRBJ1-5	.	17	.	TRBV28	TGTGCCAGCACCCCCGGGGGTTGGGGTAGGGTTAGTCAGCCCCAGCATTTT	CASTPGGWGRVSQPQHF
TRBJ2-7	.	14	.	TRBV7-9	TGTTCCAGCAGCTCATCCTCCGGGGCCTACGAGCAGTACTTC	CSSSSSSGAYEQYF
TRBJ2-5	.	15	.	TRBV5-1	TGCGCCAGCAGCTTGTTTGGGAGTTACCAAGAGACCCAGTACTTC	CASSLFGSYQETQYF
TRBJ2-7	.	15	.	TRBV28	TGTGCCAGCAGTTTATTTCAGGCGGGGAGCTACGAGCAGTACTTC	CASSLFQAGSYEQYF
TRBJ1-1	.	13	.	TRBV19	TGTGCCAGTAGTATAAGGGGTAACACTGAAGCTTTCTTT	CASSIRGNTEAFF
TRBJ1-2	.	13	once	TRBV5-6	TGTGCCAGCAGCCAAGACAGTAACTATGGCTACACCTTC	CASSQDSNYGYTF
TRBJ1-1	.	13	.	TRBV19	TGTGCCACCCACCTTGACAGTAACACTGAAGCTTTCTTT	CATHLDSNTEAFF
TRBJ2-3	.	13	.	TRBV27	TGTGCCAGCAGCACTCAAGATCCAGATACGCAGTATTTT	CASSTQDPDTQYF
TRBJ2-1	.	12	few	TRBV29-1	TGCAGCGTTGTTTACAGGGAGAATGAGCAGTTCTTC	CSVVYRENEQFF
TRBJ2-2	TRBD2	18	few	TRBV28	TGTGCCAGCAGTTCCCAATGGACTAGCGGGGGGGACACCGGGGAGCTGTTTTTT	CASSSQWTSGGDTGELFF
TRBJ1-6	.	10	.	TRBV23-1	TGCGCCAGCCAGGGTTCACCCCTCCACTTT	CASQGSPLHF
TRBJ1-6	TRBD1	16	once	TRBV5-1	TGCGCCAGCAGCTTGGCTGGACAGGGGGCTCAGTCACCCCTCCACTTT	CASSLAGQGAQSPLHF
TRBJ2-7	.	15	.	TRBV7-9	TGTGCCAGCAGCTTAGGAACAGGGAGCTCCTACGAGCAGTACTTC	CASSLGTGSSYEQYF